This T cell receptor (beta chain) is from a study of monozygotic twins with inflammatory bowel disease. Findings and limits, study-wide: Lower sharing of clonotypes with other individuals was seen in IBD patients than in healthy twins. This was most marked in patients showing signs of disease activity. TCRbeta diversity (inverse Simpson) was lower in IBD patients than in healthy co-twins. Individual T cell subtypes were not distinguishable.

This CDR3 has 17 amino acids. Germline CDR1 reads SGHVS; CDR2 reads FQNEAQ. To note about this clonotype: As yet, its antigen is unknown.

TCRdb reprocessed the 5' RACE reads and keeps a single row for each CDR3 protein, giving no DNA. Its listing shows about 330,000 distinct CDR3 sequences. This sequence was found in a human donor with ulcerative colitis or Crohn's disease, or a healthy co-twin of an affected twin (not recorded which). The chain recombines TRBV7-8 with TRBJ1-2; checking the TCRdb D call of TRBD1 is not possible without DNA. Sequences were obtained from blood. The CDR3 spells CASSPQNAGQGTYGYTF.